Below, 14 T cell receptor beta chains from the same sample are listed, as sequenced in a study of shared clonotypes between healthy human individuals. Method: immunoSEQ multiplex PCR; TCRdb's copy keeps in-frame clones and lacks some. The sample yields more than 2,000,000 clones, approximately 92% seen once. The sample consisted of naive CD4+ T cells sorted from blood. Subset noted: CD45RA+ positively selected. The receptors originated from a man between 18 and 35 years old in good health.

The chain recombines TRBV28 with TRBJ1-1; maybe TRBD1 (5 bases). The CDR3 sequence is 14 residues long. Germline CDR1 MDHEN, CDR2 SYDVKM. Trimming took 6 bases from V and 1 from J, leaving 12 bases between them. CDR3 region: CASRSGLPNTEAFF. CDR3 DNA sequence: TGTGCCAGCAGATCAGGGTTACCGAACACTGAAGCTTTCTTT.

V usage is TRBV9 and J usage is TRBJ1-2; D uncertain. The germline V gene encodes CDR1 SGDLS and CDR2 YYNGEE. V was cut by 0 bases and J by 7 bases, with 13 bases left in between. There are 14 residues in the CDR3. The CDR3 protein is CASSVVGGKLGYTF. CDR3 nucleotides: TGTGCCAGCAGCGTAGTGGGAGGGAAACTTGGCTACACCTTC.

As to this clone: Other DNA sequences in the sample encode the same CDR3. The V gene is TRBV5-1, the J gene TRBJ2-2; TRBD2 matches at 7 bases. The CDR3 sequence is 15 residues long. CDR1 is SGHRS, CDR2 YFSETQ, per germline. The ends lost 0 bases at V and 4 bases at J; junction bases unmatched: 3. CDR3 nucleotide sequence: TGCGCCAGCAGCTTGGAGGTAGCGGGCACCGGGGAGCTGTTTTTT. Residues: CASSLEVAGTGELFF.

About this clone itself: Other nucleotide sequences from this sample produce the same CDR3. The rearrangement links TRBV7-9 to TRBJ1-5, with 7 bases identical to TRBD1. The CDR3 is made up of 13 amino acids. Trimming at V came to 5 bases and at J to 6 bases, leaving 4 bases not matched to a gene. Germline CDR1 reads SEHNR; CDR2 reads FQNEAQ (reference sequence). CDR3: CASSRDSGQPQHF. CDR3 DNA: TGTGCCAGCAGCCGGGACAGCGGTCAGCCCCAGCATTTT.

This clone occurred once. The chain links TRBV6-5 to TRBJ1-6; no firm D call. The CDR3 covers 14 residues. Per the germline V gene, CDR1 is MNHEY and CDR2 is SVGAGI. Trimming removed 6 bases from V and 10 bases from J, with 16 bases in between. This CDR3 is CASRRRRGESPLHF. The CDR3 DNA follows: TGTGCCAGCAGACGCCGCCGGGGAGAGTCACCCCTCCACTTT.

This clone has only a few counts. The V and J genes are TRBV25-1 and TRBJ1-6; a weak D match, TRBD1 (5 bases). Trimming removed 6 bases from V and 9 bases from J, with 12 bases in between. The CDR3 is made up of 13 amino acids. CDR1 is MGHDK and CDR2 is SYGVNS in the germline V gene. The CDR3 DNA is TGTGCCAGCAGCCGGGACTCACTTTCACCCCTCCACTTT. Amino acid sequence: CASSRDSLSPLHF.

The chain has TRBV5-1 and TRBJ1-1, with D tentatively TRBD1 (6 bases). The CDR3 loop spans 16 amino acids. V lost 2 bases, J lost 6 bases, and 20 bases lay in between. Germline V gives CDR1 SGHRS, CDR2 YFSETQ. Written as DNA, the CDR3 is TGCGCCAGCAGCTTAATCTCCACAGGGCGGGGGCCTGAAGCTTTCTTT. Translating it yields CASSLISTGRGPEAFF.

The chain uses TRBV27 and TRBJ1-6, with D perhaps TRBD1 (6 bases). The CDR3 loop spans 14 amino acids. With 9 bases removed from V and 7 bases from J, the gap between germline ends came to 16 bases. Per the germline V gene, CDR1 is MNHEY and CDR2 is SMNVEV (reference sequence). The CDR3: CASRPRGGNSPLHF. CDR3 nucleotide sequence: TGTGCCAGTCGACCGAGGGGGGGGAATTCACCCCTCCACTTT.

The CDR3: CASRSQGTNTGELFF. The DNA for the CDR3 is TGTGCCAGCAGGTCTCAGGGGACCAACACCGGGGAGCTGTTTTTT. The chain links TRBV2 to TRBJ2-2, with a weak D call TRBD1 (6 bases). This CDR3 has 15 amino acids. Per the germline V gene, CDR1 is SNHLY and CDR2 is FYNNEI. The ends were cut back, 6 bases at V and 2 bases at J, with 13 bases in the middle.

This clone was seen only once. The chain carries TRBV2 and TRBJ2-1, with 9 bases that match TRBD2. The CDR3 sequence is 15 residues long. V trimming: 6 bases; J trimming: 6 bases; junction bases outside the gene matches: 9. Germline lookup yields CDR1 SNHLY and CDR2 FYNNEI. The CDR3 DNA follows: TGTGCCAGCAGCGTGCGGGGGGGCCAGAGCAATGAGCAGTTCTTC. It yields the protein CASSVRGGQSNEQFF.

This rearrangement joins TRBV18 to TRBJ1-4; D not resolved. The V gene lost 4 bases and the J gene lost 4 bases, with 13 bases spanning the gap. The germline CDR1 and CDR2 sequences are KGHSH and LQKENI. The CDR3 runs to 15 residues. In DNA form, the CDR3 reads TGTGCCAGCTCACGCAGGACCCTCCTTAATGAAAAACTGTTTTTT. Translating gives CASSRRTLLNEKLFF. Together with reference TRBV18 and TRBJ1-4, the CDR3 gives the full variable domain: NAGVMQNPRHLVRRRGQEARLRCSPMKGHSHVYWYRQLPEEGLKFMVYLQKENIIDESGMPKERFSAEFPKEGPSILRIQQVVRGDSAAYFCASSRRTLLNEKLFFGSGTQLSVL.

CDR3 coding DNA: TGTGCCAGCAGCGTCAACAGGGGCTCTGGGGCCAACGTCCTGACTTTC. This sequence encodes CASSVNRGSGANVLTF. The rearrangement uses TRBV9 and TRBJ2-6; 7 nucleotides agree with TRBD1. The CDR3 spans 16 residues. The germline gives CDR1 SGDLS, CDR2 YYNGEE. The J segment lost 0 bases and the V segment lost 2 bases, leaving 2 bases of the junction unmatched.

V is TRBV7-9 and J is TRBJ2-1, with 11 positions matching TRBD1. This CDR3 comprises 17 residues. Germline CDR1 SEHNR, CDR2 FQNEAQ (reference sequence). After removal of 5 bases from V and 9 bases from J, the junction contained 15 bases not matched to a gene. The CDR3 sequence is CASSPALTDRGQGEQFF. The CDR3 DNA is TGTGCCAGCAGCCCCGCTTTAACGGACAGGGGGCAGGGTGAGCAGTTCTTC.

V gene TRBV5-4 combines with J gene TRBJ2-1; TRBD1 matches 11 bases. The germline V gene encodes CDR1 SGHNT and CDR2 YYREEE (reference sequence). V lost 3 bases and J lost 7; bases outside the gene matches: 6. The CDR3 covers 15 residues. CDR3 in amino acids: CASSSGQGARNEQFF. The CDR3 DNA sequence: TGTGCCAGCAGCTCCGGACAGGGGGCTAGAAATGAGCAGTTCTTC.